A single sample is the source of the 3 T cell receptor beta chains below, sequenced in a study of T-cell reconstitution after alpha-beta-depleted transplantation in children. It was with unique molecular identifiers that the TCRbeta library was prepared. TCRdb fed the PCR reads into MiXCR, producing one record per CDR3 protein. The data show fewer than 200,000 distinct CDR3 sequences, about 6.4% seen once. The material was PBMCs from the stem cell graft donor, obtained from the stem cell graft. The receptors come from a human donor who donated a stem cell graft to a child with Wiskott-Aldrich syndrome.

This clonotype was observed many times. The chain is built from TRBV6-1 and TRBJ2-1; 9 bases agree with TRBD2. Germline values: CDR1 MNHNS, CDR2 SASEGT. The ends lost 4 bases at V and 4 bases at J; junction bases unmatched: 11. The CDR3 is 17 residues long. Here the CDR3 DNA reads TGTGCCAGCAGTGTCGAACGGGCGGGGGGGTTATACAATGAGCAGTTCTTC. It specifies CASSVERAGGLYNEQFF.

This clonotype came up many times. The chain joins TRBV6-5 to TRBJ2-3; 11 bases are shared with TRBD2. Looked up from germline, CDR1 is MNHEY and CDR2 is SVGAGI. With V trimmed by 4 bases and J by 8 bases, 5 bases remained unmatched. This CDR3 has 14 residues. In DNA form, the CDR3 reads TGTGCCAGCAGTTTAGCGGGGGGGCTAGGTACGCAGTATTTT. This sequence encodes CASSLAGGLGTQYF.

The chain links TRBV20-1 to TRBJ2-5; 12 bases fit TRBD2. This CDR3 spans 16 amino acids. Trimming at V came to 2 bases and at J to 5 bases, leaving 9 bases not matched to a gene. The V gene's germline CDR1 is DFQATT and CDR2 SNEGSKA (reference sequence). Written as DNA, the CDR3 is TGCAGTGCTAGACCACTAGCGGGAGGCCTCCGGGAGACCCAGTACTTC. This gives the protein CSARPLAGGLRETQYF.